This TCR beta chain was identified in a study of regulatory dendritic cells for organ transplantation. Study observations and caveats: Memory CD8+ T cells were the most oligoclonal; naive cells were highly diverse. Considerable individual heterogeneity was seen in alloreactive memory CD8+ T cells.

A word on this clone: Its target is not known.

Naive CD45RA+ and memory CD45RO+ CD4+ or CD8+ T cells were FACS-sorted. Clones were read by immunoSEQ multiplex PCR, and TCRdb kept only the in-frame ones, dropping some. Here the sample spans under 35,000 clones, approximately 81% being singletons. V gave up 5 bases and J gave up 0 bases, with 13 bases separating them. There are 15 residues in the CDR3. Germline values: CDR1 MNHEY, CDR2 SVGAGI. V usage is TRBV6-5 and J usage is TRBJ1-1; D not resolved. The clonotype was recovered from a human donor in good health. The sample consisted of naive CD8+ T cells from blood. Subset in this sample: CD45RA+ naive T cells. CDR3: CASSPLAGMNTEAFF. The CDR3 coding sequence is TGTGCCAGCAGTCCTCTGGCGGGTATGAACACTGAAGCTTTCTTT.